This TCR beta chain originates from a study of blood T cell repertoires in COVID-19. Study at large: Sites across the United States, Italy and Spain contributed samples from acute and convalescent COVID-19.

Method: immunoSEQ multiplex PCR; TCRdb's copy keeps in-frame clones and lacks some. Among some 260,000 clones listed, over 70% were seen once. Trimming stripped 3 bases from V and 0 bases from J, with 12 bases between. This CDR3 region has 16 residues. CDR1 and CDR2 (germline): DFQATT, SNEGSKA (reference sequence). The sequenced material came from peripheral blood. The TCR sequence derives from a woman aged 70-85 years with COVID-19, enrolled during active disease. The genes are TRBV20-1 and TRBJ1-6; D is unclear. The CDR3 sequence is CSASTSGSSYNSPLHF. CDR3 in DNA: TGCAGTGCTAGTACTTCGGGGAGCTCCTATAATTCACCCCTCCACTTT.